Listed below are T cell receptor beta chains from one sample, sequenced in a study of T cell repertoires in cytomegalovirus infection. TCRdb reprocessed the reads with MiXCR, giving one entry per CDR3 protein. Among roughly 630,000 distinct CDR3 sequences, approximately 24% were seen once, and the ten largest hold 6.5% to 10%. The sequencing sample was made of CD8+ T cells from PBMCs. These receptors were taken from a human donor in good health (CMV status not recorded). Some clones in this sample may be carry-over from other donors' samples. Each CDR3 is given with its conserved first and last residue. Each record gives: V gene, D gene, J gene, clone size, CDR3 DNA, CDR3 protein. A D gene is named only where the DNA matches it firmly. Part of the rows lack a size; the others show once, few, many or a class for expanded clones.

>TRBV29-1|NA|TRBJ2-3|NA
TGCAGCGTTACGGGCCGCGAAGATACGCAGTATTTT
CSVTGREDTQYF
>TRBV29-1|TRBD1|TRBJ1-2|many
TGCAGCGTAGAGGGACAGGGGGGGCCATTGTCCCCGTATGGCTACACCTTC
CSVEGQGGPLSPYGYTF
>TRBV6-5|TRBD1|TRBJ2-1|NA
TGTGCCAGCAGTGACCTCAGGGGGACATACAATGAGCAGTTCTTC
CASSDLRGTYNEQFF
>TRBV2|TRBD2|TRBJ2-1|many
TGTGCCACCCCGGGTAGCGGGGGGAAGAGCTCCTACAATGAGCAGTTCTTC
CATPGSGGKSSYNEQFF
>TRBV15|NA|TRBJ2-5|NA
TGTGCCACCAACAGAGAAGAGGAGGGCGTAGGAGAGACCCAGTACTTC
CATNREEEGVGETQYF
>TRBV6-2/TRBV6-3|NA|TRBJ2-7|NA
TGTGCCAGCAGTTACTCCGGACAGTACGAGCAGTACTTC
CASSYSGQYEQYF
>TRBV6-5|NA|TRBJ2-1|NA
TGTGCCAGCAGTTTGGTTCCCTTCTACAATGAGCAGTTCTTC
CASSLVPFYNEQFF
>TRBV7-6|NA|TRBJ1-5|few
TGTGCCAGCAGCTTACGTCCCAGCAATCAGCCCCAGCATTTT
CASSLRPSNQPQHF
>TRBV6-4|NA|TRBJ2-2|NA
TGTGCCAGCAGTGAAAGGACAGCGAACACCGAGGAGCTGTTTTTT
CASSERTANTEELFF
>TRBV10-1|TRBD1|TRBJ2-7|few
TGCGCCAGCAGTCGACAGGGGTCCGCCTACGAGCAGTACTTC
CASSRQGSAYEQYF
>TRBV6-5|NA|TRBJ1-1|few
TGTGCCAGCACGAGTTGGGCAGGGGCGAACACTGAAGCTTTCTTT
CASTSWAGANTEAFF
>TRBV6-2/TRBV6-3|NA|TRBJ2-3|NA
TGTGCCAGCAGTGGATGGGATCCAGATACGCAGTATTTT
CASSGWDPDTQYF
>TRBV5-6|NA|TRBJ2-7|few
TGTGCCAGCAGCTTGGGAGTGGAGACAGAGATCTCCTACGAGCAGTACTTC
CASSLGVETEISYEQYF
>TRBV7-9|NA|TRBJ2-5|many
TGTGCCAGCAGATCCGCGGGCTCGGTGGAGACCCAGTACTTC
CASRSAGSVETQYF
>TRBV7-2|TRBD2|TRBJ2-1|many
TGTGCCAGCAAACACCCGGGAGCGGGGGAGTACAATGAGCAGTTCTTC
CASKHPGAGEYNEQFF
>TRBV11-1|NA|TRBJ2-5|NA
TGTGCCAGCAGCTTACCACCGGCGGAGACCCAGTACTTC
CASSLPPAETQYF
>TRBV29-1|NA|TRBJ2-7|NA
TGCAGCGTTGAACAGGGCAATTCCTACGAGCAGTACTTC
CSVEQGNSYEQYF
>TRBV9|TRBD2|TRBJ2-1|NA
TGTGCCAGCAGCGACGCGGGGGTCTACAATGAGCAGTTCTTC
CASSDAGVYNEQFF
>TRBV28|TRBD2|TRBJ2-3|many
TGTGCCAGCAGTTTTGATCCTAGCGGTTCTAGCACAGATACGCAGTATTTT
CASSFDPSGSSTDTQYF
>TRBV2|NA|TRBJ2-5|few
TGTGCCAGCAGACGCTATGAACGCCTAGAGAGAGAGACCCAGTACTTC
CASRRYERLERETQYF
>TRBV4-1|NA|TRBJ2-1|NA
TGCGCCAGCAGCCATAAGGACACGCACGACAATGAGCAGTTCTTC
CASSHKDTHDNEQFF
>TRBV7-6|NA|TRBJ2-1|many
TGTGCCAGCAGCTATAAGGCTTACAATGAGCAGTTCTTC
CASSYKAYNEQFF
>TRBV12-5|TRBD1|TRBJ2-5|NA
TGTGCTAGTGGTTTGACGCCCCAGGGGGCGGATCAAGAGACCCAGTACTTC
CASGLTPQGADQETQYF
>TRBV11-2|NA|TRBJ1-1|NA
TGTGCCAGCAGCTTAGATAGGCAGGGGAGGACTGAAGCTTTCTTT
CASSLDRQGRTEAFF
>TRBV29-1|NA|TRBJ1-2|NA
TGCAGCGTTGAAGAGAGCAGGCGCTTC
CSVEESRRF
>TRBV2|TRBD2|TRBJ2-5|NA
TGTGCCAGCACCGGGGGGGGGGCCTTAAACTTC
CASTGGGALNF
>TRBV29-1|NA|TRBJ2-2|once
TGCAGCGTTGAATTGGAGTCAGGGGGGAACGGGGAGCTGTTTTTT
CSVELESGGNGELFF
>TRBV7-2|TRBD1|TRBJ1-5|many
TGTGCCAGCAGTTTAGCGTGGGACAGGATAAGCAATCAGCCCCAGCATTTT
CASSLAWDRISNQPQHF
>TRBV6-5|TRBD1|TRBJ2-3|NA
TGTGCCAGCAGTCCAACCGAGCCGGGACAGTTCACAGATACGCAGTATTTT
CASSPTEPGQFTDTQYF
>TRBV5-1|NA|TRBJ1-2|few
TGCGCCAGCAGCTTGAACAGGGACCTCTATGGCTACACCTTC
CASSLNRDLYGYTF
>TRBV6-6|NA|TRBJ2-7|many
TGTGCCAGCAGTTACTCGGCGTCCAGGGACGAGCAGTACTTC
CASSYSASRDEQYF
>TRBV7-9|NA|TRBJ2-1|few
TGTGCCAGCAGCTCACAAACTAGGGATGAGCAGTTCTTC
CASSSQTRDEQFF
>TRBV25-1|NA|TRBJ2-4|few
TGTGCCAGCAGTGAAGGGGAAGGGAAGTGGGGCAAAAACATTCAGTACTTC
CASSEGEGKWGKNIQYF
>TRBV28|NA|TRBJ1-6|NA
TGTGCCAGCGTAGGGACGGACTATAATTCACCCCTCCACTTT
CASVGTDYNSPLHF
>TRBV28|NA|TRBJ2-2|NA
TGTGCCAGCAGTCCCCCTGACAGCTTATCGAACACCGGGGAGCTGTTTTTT
CASSPPDSLSNTGELFF
>TRBV7-6|TRBD1|TRBJ2-2|few
TGTGCCAGCAGCGGGACAGGGTTTCAGAACACCGGGGAGCTGTTTTTT
CASSGTGFQNTGELFF
>TRBV6-5|NA|TRBJ1-1|many
TGTGCCAGCAGTTACTCTTGGGTTTCTATCACTGAAGCTTTCTTT
CASSYSWVSITEAFF
>TRBV29-1|NA|TRBJ1-2|few
TGCAGCGTGTCCCCCCGGGACACCTCTAACTATGGCTACACCTTC
CSVSPRDTSNYGYTF
>TRBV9|NA|TRBJ2-2|once
TGTGCCAGCAGCGAGACCCCCCCCTCGAACACCGGGGAGCTGTTTTTT
CASSETPPSNTGELFF
>TRBV10-3|TRBD1|TRBJ2-3|NA
TGTGCCGTCGGGGTTACAGGGGCGGGTGATACGCAGTATTTT
CAVGVTGAGDTQYF
>TRBV7-8|TRBD2|TRBJ2-5|few
TGTGCCAGCAGCCCACTAGCGGGGTCCCAAGAGACCCAGTACTTC
CASSPLAGSQETQYF
>TRBV20-1|NA|TRBJ1-2|NA
TGCAGTGGAGAGACAGGCGAAAACTATGGCTACACCTTC
CSGETGENYGYTF
>TRBV7-7|TRBD1|TRBJ2-2|NA
TGTGCTAGCAGCGGACACCGGGACAGGGGCCACACCGGGGAGCTGTTTTTT
CASSGHRDRGHTGELFF
>TRBV2|NA|TRBJ2-1|few
TGTGCCAGCAGTGGAAATCCAGGGAGGACCTACAATGAGCAGTTCTTC
CASSGNPGRTYNEQFF
>TRBV6-5|NA|TRBJ1-1|NA
TGTGCCAGCAGCCCCGACGGCCTAGCACAAAGGGGGACTGAAGCTTTCTTT
CASSPDGLAQRGTEAFF
>TRBV6-1|TRBD2|TRBJ2-5|few
TGTGCCAGCAGTGCACGACTAGCGGGGCAAGAGACCCAGTACTTC
CASSARLAGQETQYF